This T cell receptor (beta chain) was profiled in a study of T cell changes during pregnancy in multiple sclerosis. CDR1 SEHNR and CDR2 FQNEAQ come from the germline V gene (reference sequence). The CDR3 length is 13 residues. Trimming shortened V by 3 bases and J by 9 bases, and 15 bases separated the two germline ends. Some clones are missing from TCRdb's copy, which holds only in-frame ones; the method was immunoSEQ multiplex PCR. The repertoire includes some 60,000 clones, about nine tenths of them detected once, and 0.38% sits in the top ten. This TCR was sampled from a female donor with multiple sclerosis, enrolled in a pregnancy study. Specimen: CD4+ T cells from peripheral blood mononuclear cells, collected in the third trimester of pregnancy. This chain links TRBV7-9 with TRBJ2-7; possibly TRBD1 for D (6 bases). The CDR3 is CASSFSGGAGQYF. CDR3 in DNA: TGTGCCAGCAGCTTTTCTGGGGGCGCGGGGCAGTACTTC.